The 20 T cell receptor beta chains below come from one sample, sequenced in a study of CD8 T cells in Susac syndrome. After extraction with the RNeasy kit, about 0.45 to 1 ug of the RNA was reverse transcribed using random hexamers. TCRdb ran MiXCR on the immunoSEQ multiplex PCR reads and lists one entry per CDR3 protein. The sample lists about 90,000 distinct CDR3 sequences; 90% to 97% were seen once. The sequencing sample was made of CD8+ T cells from PBMCs. The receptors were sampled from a human donor with Susac syndrome.

J is TRBJ1-5 and V is TRBV18, with 7 bases matching TRBD1. V was pared by 6 bases and J by 2 bases, with 13 bases of the junction left unmatched. CDR1 and CDR2 from the germline V gene are KGHSH and LQKENI. The CDR3 has 17 amino acids. The CDR3 loop is CASSTNPTGLGNQPQHF. The CDR3 bases are TGTGCCAGCTCGACTAACCCGACAGGGTTGGGCAATCAGCCCCAGCATTTT.

This sequence joins TRBV12-3 or TRBV12-4 and TRBJ1-5, with D perhaps matching TRBD1 (5 bases). Trimming left V 2 bases short and J 5 bases short, with 16 bases between. The CDR3 covers 16 residues. DNA of the CDR3: TGTGCCAGCAGTTTACTTGGTACCCCGGGGGATCAGCCCCAGCATTTT. The encoded protein is CASSLLGTPGDQPQHF.

The chain links TRBV12-3 or TRBV12-4 to TRBJ1-2; D not resolved. This CDR3 region has 11 residues. The germline V and J ends were trimmed by 7 bases and 4 bases, with 7 bases remaining between them. Written as DNA, the CDR3 is TGTGCCAGCACCGCGTCCTATGGCTACACCTTC. This sequence encodes CASTASYGYTF.

For the CDR3, the DNA is TGTGCCAGCAGTTACTCGACAAGTTACGAGCAGTACTTC. This encodes CASSYSTSYEQYF. The rearrangement uses TRBV6-2 or TRBV6-3 and TRBJ2-7; no clear D. Germline-derived CDR1 and CDR2 are MNHEY and SVGEGT. V was pared by 0 bases and J by 4 bases, with 7 bases between. This CDR3 region has 13 residues.

V and J are TRBV9 and TRBJ1-1, with D hard to call. Germline CDR1 SGDLS, CDR2 YYNGEE. CDR3 length: 16 residues. V was clipped by 4 bases and J by 5 bases, with 21 bases between them. This chain's CDR3 is CASSSQYWVDETEAFF. The CDR3 DNA follows: TGTGCCAGCAGCTCTCAATATTGGGTCGATGAGACTGAAGCTTTCTTT.

V and J are TRBV20-1 and TRBJ1-5, with TRBD1 matching 7 bases. Trimming at V came to 6 bases and at J to 6 bases, leaving 5 bases not matched to a gene. Germline V gene sequence: CDR1 DFQATT, CDR2 SNEGSKA (reference sequence). This CDR3 has 12 amino acids. CDR3 in DNA: TGCAGTGCCGTGACAGGGAGTCAGCCCCAGCATTTT. This gives the protein CSAVTGSQPQHF.

The rearrangement uses TRBV14 and TRBJ2-2; 7 nucleotides match TRBD2. The CDR3 contains 16 residues. J lost 1 base, V lost 4 bases, and 6 bases had no gene match. Germline CDR1 is SGHDN and CDR2 is FVKESK. CDR3 protein: CASSPRLAVNTGELFF. Here the CDR3 DNA reads TGTGCCAGCAGCCCAAGACTAGCCGTGAACACCGGGGAGCTGTTTTTT.

This rearrangement joins TRBV25-1 to TRBJ2-1; possible D gene TRBD2, 6 bases. The CDR3 is 15 residues long. The germline V gene has CDR1 MGHDK and CDR2 SYGVNS. V was shortened by 1 base and J by 8 bases, with 15 bases between the two germline ends. The CDR3 region has the DNA TGTGCCAGCAGTGAATGGGCGGGCGGGAAAGATGAGCAGTTCTTC. Amino acids: CASSEWAGGKDEQFF. Filled out from reference TRBV25-1 and TRBJ2-1, the complete variable domain reads EADIYQTPRYLVIGTGKKITLECSQTMGHDKMYWYQQDPGMELHLIHYSYGVNSTEKGDLSSESTVSRIRTEHFPLTLESARPSHTSQYLCASSEWAGGKDEQFFGPGTRLTVL.

The chain employs TRBV5-5 and TRBJ1-1, with 11 bases that match TRBD1. CDR1 and CDR2 (germline): SGHKS, YYEKEE (reference sequence). The trim removed 2 bases at V and 0 bases at J, leaving 6 bases unmatched. The CDR3 length is 17 residues. The CDR3 sequence is CASSFGQGALMNTEAFF. CDR3 DNA sequence: TGTGCCAGCAGCTTCGGACAGGGGGCTTTGATGAACACTGAAGCTTTCTTT.

The rearrangement links TRBV9 to TRBJ2-7; D call uncertain. From germline, CDR1 is SGDLS and CDR2 YYNGEE. The CDR3 length is 14 residues. The V end was cut by 4 bases, the J end by 7 bases, with 18 bases between. CDR3 sequence (DNA): TGTGCCAGCAGCCCCGAAGGTGCCGGGTCGGAGCAGTACTTC. It translates to CASSPEGAGSEQYF.

The rearrangement links TRBV24-1 to TRBJ2-1, with 10 bases identical to TRBD2. The CDR3 totals 16 residues. V was pared by 4 bases and J by 10 bases, with 12 bases of the junction left unmatched. Germline CDR1 KGHDR, CDR2 SFDVKD. In nucleotides, the CDR3 is TGTGCCACCAGTGACCAGGGAACTAGCGGGGATAACGAGCAGTTCTTC. It encodes CATSDQGTSGDNEQFF.

The CDR3 here is CASSLAGTSVGETQYF. For the CDR3, the DNA is TGTGCCAGCAGCCTCGCAGGGACTAGCGTCGGAGAGACCCAGTACTTC. The chain combines TRBV13 with TRBJ2-5, with TRBD2 identical over 10 bases. The germline gives CDR1 PRHDT, CDR2 FYEKMQ (reference sequence). The CDR3 covers 16 residues. The V gene end was trimmed by 5 bases and the J gene end by 4 bases; junction bases not matched to a gene: 10. Drawing the rest from reference TRBV13 and TRBJ2-5, the complete variable domain is AAGVIQSPRHLIKEKRETATLKCYPIPRHDTVYWYQQGPGQDPQFLISFYEKMQSDKGSIPDRFSAQQFSDYHSELNMSSLELGDSALYFCASSLAGTSVGETQYFGPGTRLLVL.

The chain carries TRBV20-1 and TRBJ2-3; D assignment may be TRBD1 or TRBD2 (7 bases each). Germline V gene sequence: CDR1 DFQATT, CDR2 SNEGSKA (reference sequence). The V end was cut by 0 bases, the J end by 2 bases, with 12 bases between. CDR3 length: 15 amino acids. As DNA, the CDR3 is TGCAGTGCTAGAGATTCAGGGGGGGTCACAGATACGCAGTATTTT. Protein: CSARDSGGVTDTQYF.

The rearrangement joins TRBV13 to TRBJ2-5; 7 bases match TRBD2. Germline V lookup: CDR1 PRHDT, CDR2 FYEKMQ (reference sequence). The J segment lost 3 bases and the V segment lost 2 bases, leaving 0 bases of the junction unmatched. The CDR3 is made up of 13 amino acids. The CDR3 DNA reads TGTGCCAGCAGCTTAACTAGCGAAGAGACCCAGTACTTC. It yields the protein CASSLTSEETQYF.

The gene calls are TRBV20-1 and TRBJ2-5; a weak D match, TRBD1 (5 bases). The germline gives CDR1 DFQATT, CDR2 SNEGSKA (reference sequence). The CDR3 runs 12 residues. V was clipped by 2 bases and J by 2 bases, with 6 bases between them. The chain's CDR3 is CSARQGQETQYF. In nucleotides, the CDR3 is TGCAGTGCTAGACAGGGTCAAGAGACCCAGTACTTC.

CDR3 nucleotide sequence: TGCAGCGTTGAAGGGGGTGGGATAGCGATGAACACTGAAGCTTTCTTT. It specifies CSVEGGGIAMNTEAFF. The chain joins TRBV29-1 to TRBJ1-1, with D unclear. V was clipped by 1 base and J by 0 bases, with 15 bases between them. The CDR3 covers 16 residues. CDR1 is SQVTM, CDR2 ANQGSEA, per germline.

This rearrangement joins TRBV11-1 to TRBJ2-7; no clear D. The CDR3 has 13 amino acids. Germline CDR1 SGHAT, CDR2 FQDESV (reference sequence). Trimming took 1 base from V and 5 from J, leaving 9 bases between them. The CDR3 DNA is TGTGCCAGCAGCTTAGAAAATGGGAACGAGCAGTACTTC. It codes for CASSLENGNEQYF.

This clonotype has only one observation. The V gene is TRBV6-5, the J gene TRBJ1-2; 8 bases map to TRBD1. The J segment lost 7 bases and the V segment lost 10 bases, leaving 14 bases of the junction unmatched. This CDR3 comprises 14 residues. Germline V CDR1 and CDR2: MNHEY, SVGAGI. The CDR3 DNA follows: TGTGCCACCCAGATTATCGGACAGGGTGGTGGCTACACCTTC. This codes for CATQIIGQGGGYTF.

This chain uses TRBV30 with TRBJ2-7; TRBD2 might be the D (6 bases). The V gene's germline CDR1 is GTSNPN and CDR2 SVGIG (reference sequence). The CDR3 consists of 13 residues. V lost 4 bases and J lost 2, with 12 bases in between. CDR3 coding DNA: TGTGCCTGGACGGGGGACGGAGCCTACGAGCAGTACTTC. The encoded protein is CAWTGDGAYEQYF.

This clonotype was detected once. Here the CDR3 reads CASSPDLATQYF. The CDR3 DNA is TGTGCCAGCTCACCAGACCTAGCCACGCAGTATTTT. The genes are TRBV18 and TRBJ2-3; possible D gene TRBD2, 5 bases. Trimming took off 2 bases at V and 9 bases at J, with 9 bases between the two ends. The CDR3 sequence is 12 residues long. Germline loops: CDR1 KGHSH, CDR2 LQKENI.